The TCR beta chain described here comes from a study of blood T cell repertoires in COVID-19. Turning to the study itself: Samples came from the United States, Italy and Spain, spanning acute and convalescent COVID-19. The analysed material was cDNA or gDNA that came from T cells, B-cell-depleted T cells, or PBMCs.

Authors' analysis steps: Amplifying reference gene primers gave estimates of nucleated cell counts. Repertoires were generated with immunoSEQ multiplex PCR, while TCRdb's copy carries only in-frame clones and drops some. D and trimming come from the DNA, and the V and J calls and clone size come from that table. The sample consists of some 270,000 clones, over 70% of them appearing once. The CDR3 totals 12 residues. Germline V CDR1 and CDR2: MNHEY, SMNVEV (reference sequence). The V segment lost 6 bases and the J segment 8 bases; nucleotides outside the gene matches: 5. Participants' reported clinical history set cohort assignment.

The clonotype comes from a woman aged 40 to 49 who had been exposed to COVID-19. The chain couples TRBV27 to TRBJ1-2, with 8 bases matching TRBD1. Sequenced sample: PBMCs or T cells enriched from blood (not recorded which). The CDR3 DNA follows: TGTGCCAGCAGCTTGGACAGGGAGGGCTACACCTTC. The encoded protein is CASSLDREGYTF.